These 9 T cell receptor beta chains share one sample of origin, sequenced in a study of blood T cell repertoires in COVID-19 (dated by TCRdb to about 2020). Preparation of the library involved the immunoSEQ multiplex PCR assay. TCRdb carries this immuneACCESS record with in-frame sequences only. Its versions omit some clonotypes, under half of them owing to an unresolved V gene in the studies checked, with the rest unexplained. Within this sample are hundreds of thousands of clones, with approximately 87% of them counted one time only. Clones ranked in the top ten supply over 6% of the sample. The material sequenced was peripheral blood. These receptors were collected from a woman between 45 and 65 years old with COVID-19, enrolled during active disease.

The V gene is TRBV5-1, the J gene TRBJ2-7; tentatively, D is TRBD1 (6 bases). The CDR3 is 13 amino acids. V dropped 5 bases and J dropped 2 bases, with 11 bases sitting between them. Germline V lookup: CDR1 SGHRS, CDR2 YFSETQ. The CDR3 loop reads CASRFPGAYEQYF. CDR3 DNA: TGCGCCAGCAGGTTCCCAGGGGCCTACGAGCAGTACTTC.

The chain links TRBV19 to TRBJ1-2; 8 nucleotides align to TRBD1. With 3 bases clipped from V and 2 bases from J, the junction kept 11 bases outside the gene matches. The germline V gene encodes CDR1 LNHDA and CDR2 SQIVND (reference sequence). The CDR3 has 17 amino acids. The CDR3 loop reads CASSIGPGGFSNYGYTF. The CDR3 bases are TGTGCCAGTAGTATTGGGCCAGGGGGCTTTTCCAACTATGGCTACACCTTC.

This clone was counted a single time. The chain couples TRBV14 to TRBJ2-3; D is unclear. Germline V gene lookup returns CDR1 SGHDN and CDR2 FVKESK. The CDR3 is made up of 11 amino acids. V shed 3 bases and J shed 10 bases, with 8 bases lying between them. CDR3 sequence: CASSQGEPQYF. DNA of the CDR3: TGTGCCAGCAGCCAGGGCGAGCCGCAGTATTTT.

The chain is built from TRBV30 and TRBJ2-2; D gene unclear. This CDR3 is 13 amino acids long. Germline V lookup: CDR1 GTSNPN, CDR2 SVGIG (reference sequence). V was shortened by 8 bases and J by 0 bases, with 10 bases between the two germline ends. CDR3 bases: TGTGCCGGAGCCGAACCGAACACCGGGGAGCTGTTTTTT. Translated: CAGAEPNTGELFF.

This chain uses TRBV4-1 with TRBJ1-6; 8 positions match TRBD1. The CDR3 runs to 16 residues. With V trimmed by 1 base and J by 9 bases, 8 bases remained unmatched. Germline loops: CDR1 MGHRA, CDR2 YSYEKL. CDR3: CASSQAYGGTGSPLHF. Here the CDR3 DNA reads TGCGCCAGCAGCCAAGCGTATGGAGGGACAGGTTCACCCCTCCACTTT.

The sample holds one count of this clone. The chain carries TRBV11-2 and TRBJ1-1, with 7 bases that match TRBD1. V lost 5 bases to trimming and J lost 6 bases; unmatched junction nucleotides: 12. The CDR3 sequence is 15 residues long. Germline CDR1 reads SGHAT; CDR2 reads FQNNGV. The CDR3: CASSGRQGIQSEAFF. CDR3 sequence (DNA): TGTGCCAGCAGCGGCCGACAGGGAATACAATCTGAAGCTTTCTTT.

The chain employs TRBV9 and TRBJ2-3; 9 bases match TRBD2. The CDR3 has 17 amino acids. Trimming at V came to 0 bases and at J to 2 bases, leaving 7 bases not matched to a gene. Germline lookup yields CDR1 SGDLS and CDR2 YYNGEE. CDR3 coding DNA: TGTGCCAGCAGCGTAGGGCTAGCGGGAACCTACACAGATACGCAGTATTTT. The encoded protein is CASSVGLAGTYTDTQYF.

The V call is TRBV11-3, the J call TRBJ2-3, with 10 bases identical to TRBD1. Germline assignment: CDR1 SGHNT and CDR2 YENEEA. The CDR3 has 16 amino acids. The J segment lost 3 bases and the V segment lost 5 bases, leaving 8 bases of the junction unmatched. The CDR3 is CASSPATGGHTDTQYF. The CDR3 region has the DNA TGTGCCAGCAGCCCCGCGACAGGGGGCCATACAGATACGCAGTATTTT.

V gene TRBV5-4 combines with J gene TRBJ1-2; 8 bases are a match to TRBD1. The CDR3 has 13 amino acids. CDR1 SGHNT and CDR2 YYREEE come from the germline V gene (reference sequence). V lost 4 bases and J lost 5; bases outside the gene matches: 4. DNA of the CDR3: TGTGCCAGCAGCACCCGGACAGGGTATGGCTACACCTTC. Residues: CASSTRTGYGYTF.